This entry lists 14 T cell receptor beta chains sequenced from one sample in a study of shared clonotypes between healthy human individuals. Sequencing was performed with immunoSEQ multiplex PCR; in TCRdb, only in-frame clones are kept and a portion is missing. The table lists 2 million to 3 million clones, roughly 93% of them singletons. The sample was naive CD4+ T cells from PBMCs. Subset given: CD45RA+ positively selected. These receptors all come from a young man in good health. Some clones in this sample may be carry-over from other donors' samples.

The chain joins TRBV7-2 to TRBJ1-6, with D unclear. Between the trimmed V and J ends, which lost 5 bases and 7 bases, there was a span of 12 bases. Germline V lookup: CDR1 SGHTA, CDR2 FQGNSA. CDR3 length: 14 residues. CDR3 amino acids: CASSRRGVNSPLHF. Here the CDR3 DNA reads TGTGCCAGCAGCCGTCGGGGTGTAAATTCACCCCTCCACTTT.

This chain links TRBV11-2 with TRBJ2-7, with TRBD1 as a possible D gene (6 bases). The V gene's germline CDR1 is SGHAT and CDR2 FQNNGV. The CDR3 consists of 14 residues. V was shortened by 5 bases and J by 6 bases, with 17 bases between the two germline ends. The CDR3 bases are TGTGCCAGCAGCCCAGGGGCTTTGGGGGTCGAGCAGTACTTC. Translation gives CASSPGALGVEQYF.

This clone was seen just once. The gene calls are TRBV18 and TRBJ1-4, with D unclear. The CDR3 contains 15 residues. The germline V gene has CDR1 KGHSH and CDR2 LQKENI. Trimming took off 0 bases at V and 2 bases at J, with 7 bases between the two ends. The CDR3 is CASSPPGLTNEKLFF. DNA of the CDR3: TGTGCCAGCTCACCACCGGGATTGACTAATGAAAAACTGTTTTTT.

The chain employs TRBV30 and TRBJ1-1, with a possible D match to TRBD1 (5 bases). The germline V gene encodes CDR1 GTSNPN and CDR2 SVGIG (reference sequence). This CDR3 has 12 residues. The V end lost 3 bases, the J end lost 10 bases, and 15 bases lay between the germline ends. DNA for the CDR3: TGTGCCTGGAGACCGCAGGGTGGTGTAGCTTTCTTT. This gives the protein CAWRPQGGVAFF.

The DNA for the CDR3 is TGTGCCACCAGCAGAGATCCAAGCGGGACCTACAATGAGCAGTTCTTC. Protein product: CATSRDPSGTYNEQFF. The chain is built from TRBV15 and TRBJ2-1; 7 bases agree with TRBD2. Germline V gene lookup returns CDR1 LNHNV and CDR2 YYDKDF (reference sequence). CDR3 size: 16 residues. Unmatched junction bases numbered 4, after V lost 0 bases and J lost 2 bases. Based on the CDR3 plus reference TRBV15 and TRBJ2-1, the full variable domain is DAMVIQNPRYQVTQFGKPVTLSCSQTLNHNVMYWYQQKSSQAPKLLFHYYDKDFNNEADTPDNFQSRRPNTSFCFLDIRSPGLGDTAMYLCATSRDPSGTYNEQFFGPGTRLTVL.

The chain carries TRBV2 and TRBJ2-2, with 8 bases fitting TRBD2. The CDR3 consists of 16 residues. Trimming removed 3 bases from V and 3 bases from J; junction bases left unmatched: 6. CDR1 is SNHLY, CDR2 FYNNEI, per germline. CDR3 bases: TGTGCCAGCAGTGAGGGACTAGTATTTGACACCGGGGAGCTGTTTTTT. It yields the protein CASSEGLVFDTGELFF.

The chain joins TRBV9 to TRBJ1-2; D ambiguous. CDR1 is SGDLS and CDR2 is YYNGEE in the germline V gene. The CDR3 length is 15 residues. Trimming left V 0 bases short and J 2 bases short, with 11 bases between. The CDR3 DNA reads TGTGCCAGCAGCGTAGACCCACACCAGAACTATGGCTACACCTTC. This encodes CASSVDPHQNYGYTF.

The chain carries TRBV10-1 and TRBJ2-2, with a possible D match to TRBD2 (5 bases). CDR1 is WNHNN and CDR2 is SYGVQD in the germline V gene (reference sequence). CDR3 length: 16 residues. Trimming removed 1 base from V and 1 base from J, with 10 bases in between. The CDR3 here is CASSEYLEGNTGELFF. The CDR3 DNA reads TGCGCCAGCAGTGAGTATCTTGAGGGGAACACCGGGGAGCTGTTTTTT.

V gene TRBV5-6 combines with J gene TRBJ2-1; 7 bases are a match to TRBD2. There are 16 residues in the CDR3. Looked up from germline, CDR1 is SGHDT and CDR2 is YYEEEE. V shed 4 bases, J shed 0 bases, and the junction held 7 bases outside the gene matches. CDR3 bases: TGTGCCAGCAGCCTACTAGCGTTTAGCTCCTACAATGAGCAGTTCTTC. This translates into CASSLLAFSSYNEQFF.

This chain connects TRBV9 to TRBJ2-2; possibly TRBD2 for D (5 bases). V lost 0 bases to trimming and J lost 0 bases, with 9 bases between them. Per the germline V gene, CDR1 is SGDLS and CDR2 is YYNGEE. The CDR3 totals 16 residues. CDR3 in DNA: TGTGCCAGCAGCGTAGCTGCAGCGGCGAACACCGGGGAGCTGTTTTTT. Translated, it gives CASSVAAAANTGELFF.

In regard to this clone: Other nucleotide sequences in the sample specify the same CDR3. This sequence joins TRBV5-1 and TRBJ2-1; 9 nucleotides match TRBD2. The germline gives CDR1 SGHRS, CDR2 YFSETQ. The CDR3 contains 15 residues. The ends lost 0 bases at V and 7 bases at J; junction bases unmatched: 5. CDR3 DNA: TGCGCCAGCAGCTTGGCTTTGGCGGGAGGGAATGAGCAGTTCTTC. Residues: CASSLALAGGNEQFF.

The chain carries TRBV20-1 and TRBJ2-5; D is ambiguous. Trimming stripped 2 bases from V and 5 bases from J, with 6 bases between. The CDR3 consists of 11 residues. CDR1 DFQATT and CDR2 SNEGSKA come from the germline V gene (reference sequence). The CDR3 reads CSARPAETQYF. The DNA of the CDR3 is TGCAGTGCTAGACCGGCGGAGACCCAGTACTTC.

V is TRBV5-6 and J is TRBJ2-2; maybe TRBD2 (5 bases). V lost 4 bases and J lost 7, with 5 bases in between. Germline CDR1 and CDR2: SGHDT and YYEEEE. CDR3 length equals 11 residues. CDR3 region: CASSRDGELFF. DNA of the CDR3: TGTGCCAGCAGCCGGGACGGGGAGCTGTTTTTT. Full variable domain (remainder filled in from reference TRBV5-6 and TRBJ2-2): DAGVTQSPTHLIKTRGQQVTLRCSPKSGHDTVSWYQQALGQGPQFIFQYYEEEERQRGNFPDRFSGHQFPNYSSELNVNALLLGDSALYLCASSRDGELFFGEGSRLTVL.

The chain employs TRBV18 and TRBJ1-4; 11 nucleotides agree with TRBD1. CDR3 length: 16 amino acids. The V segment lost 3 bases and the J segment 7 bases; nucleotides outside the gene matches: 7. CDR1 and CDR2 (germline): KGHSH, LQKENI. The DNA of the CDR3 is TGTGCCAGCTCACCGGGACAGGGGGGTATCGGTGAAAAACTGTTTTTT. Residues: CASSPGQGGIGEKLFF.